One sample yielded the 11 T cell receptor beta chains listed below, sequenced in a study of blood T cell repertoires in COVID-19. Produced via immunoSEQ multiplex PCR; TCRdb's table is partial and in-frame only. Among 100,000 to 150,000 clones listed, about 83% were seen once. Sequencing input: peripheral blood. The source of these receptors is a man aged 55 to 70 with acute or convalescent COVID-19.

This clone turned up a few times. The J gene is TRBJ1-2, the V gene TRBV30, with D possibly TRBD1 on 5 matching bases. Per germline, CDR1 GTSNPN and CDR2 SVGIG (reference sequence). The V end lost 2 bases, the J end lost 5 bases, and 15 bases lay between the germline ends. The CDR3 spans 14 residues. In nucleotides, the CDR3 is TGTGCCTGGAGTACGAATCTGGGGGGATATGGCTACACCTTC. Protein: CAWSTNLGGYGYTF.

Ten or more counts support this clone. The genes are TRBV11-2 and TRBJ2-1; D not resolved. The V gene's germline CDR1 is SGHAT and CDR2 FQNNGV. The CDR3 extends over 13 amino acids. The V end lost 2 bases, the J end lost 2 bases, and 4 bases lay between the germline ends. The CDR3, as DNA: TGTGCCAGCAGCTTAAATACCTACAATGAGCAGTTCTTC. Its protein is CASSLNTYNEQFF.

The V call is TRBV10-2, the J call TRBJ2-7; possibly TRBD2 for D (6 bases). The CDR3 sequence is 17 residues long. V lost 1 base and J 6 bases, leaving 22 bases between the germline ends. CDR1 and CDR2 (germline): WSHSY, SAAADI. The CDR3 is CASSEWGGGKNLGEQYF. The DNA of the CDR3 is TGCGCCAGCAGTGAGTGGGGAGGCGGGAAGAATTTAGGCGAGCAGTACTTC.

V gene TRBV29-1 combines with J gene TRBJ1-1; TRBD1 is a possible D gene (6 bases). Trimming took off 6 bases at V and 5 bases at J, with 16 bases between the two ends. CDR1 and CDR2 from the germline V gene are SQVTM and ANQGSEA. CDR3 size: 13 residues. The CDR3 sequence: CSVENRVGTEAFF. CDR3 DNA sequence: TGCAGCGTCGAGAACAGGGTAGGGACTGAAGCTTTCTTT.

The DNA of the CDR3 is TGTGCCAGCACCCCCCAGGGCGGTAAAGCTTTCTTT. Its protein product is CASTPQGGKAFF. The gene calls are TRBV2 and TRBJ1-1; D is perhaps TRBD1 (5 bases). V dropped 7 bases and J dropped 9 bases, with 15 bases sitting between them. Germline V gives CDR1 SNHLY, CDR2 FYNNEI. The CDR3 is 12 residues long. The entire variable domain, with the rest obtained from reference TRBV2 and TRBJ1-1, is as follows: EPEVTQTPSHQVTQMGQEVILRCVPISNHLYFYWYRQILGQKVEFLVSFYNNEISEKSEIFDDQFSVERPDGSNFTLKIRSTKLEDSAMYFCASTPQGGKAFFGQGTRLTVV.

The genes are TRBV19 and TRBJ2-2, with 8 bases lining up with TRBD2. The J segment lost 4 bases and the V segment lost 3 bases, leaving 10 bases of the junction unmatched. The CDR3 covers 17 residues. CDR1 LNHDA and CDR2 SQIVND come from the germline V gene (reference sequence). This chain's CDR3 is CASSISSGRVLTGELFF. CDR3 nucleotide sequence: TGTGCCAGTAGTATTAGCAGCGGGAGAGTGCTCACCGGGGAGCTGTTTTTT.

The rearrangement uses TRBV10-3 and TRBJ1-4, with D maybe TRBD1 (5 bases). Germline V gene sequence: CDR1 ENHRY, CDR2 SYGVKD. The ends were cut back, 3 bases at V and 6 bases at J, with 8 bases in the middle. There are 13 residues in the CDR3. The CDR3 bases are TGTGCCATCAGTGAACAGGCCGATGAAAAACTGTTTTTT. Translation: CAISEQADEKLFF.

The chain employs TRBV2 and TRBJ2-3, with TRBD2 matching over 8 bases. The CDR3 covers 14 residues. V trimming: 5 bases; J trimming: 1 base; junction bases outside the gene matches: 2. CDR1 is SNHLY, CDR2 FYNNEI, per germline. The CDR3: CASSRAGGTDTQYF. The CDR3 bases are TGTGCCAGCAGTCGAGCGGGAGGCACAGATACGCAGTATTTT.

The CDR3 DNA is TGTGCCAGCAGCTTCGAGGGGGGGAGGAGTGTAAATGAGCAGTTCTTC. Residues: CASSFEGGRSVNEQFF. This rearrangement joins TRBV4-2 to TRBJ2-1, with D possibly being TRBD2 (7 bases). V was trimmed by 5 bases and J by 7 bases, leaving 21 bases between them. In germline, CDR1 is LGHNA, CDR2 YNFKEQ. The CDR3 covers 16 residues.

The chain links TRBV9 to TRBJ2-5; 8 bases map to TRBD2. CDR1 SGDLS and CDR2 YYNGEE come from the germline V gene. With 1 base clipped from V and 5 bases from J, the junction kept 7 bases outside the gene matches. The CDR3 is made up of 15 amino acids. CDR3 coding DNA: TGTGCCAGCAGCGTACGAGCGGGAGTCGGGGAGACCCAGTACTTC. It encodes CASSVRAGVGETQYF. Based on the CDR3 plus reference TRBV9 and TRBJ2-5, the full variable domain is DSGVTQTPKHLITATGQRVTLRCSPRSGDLSVYWYQQSLDQGLQFLIQYYNGEERAKGNILERFSAQQFPDLHSELNLSSLELGDSALYFCASSVRAGVGETQYFGPGTRLLVL.

The V gene is TRBV19, the J gene TRBJ1-1; 12 positions match TRBD1. Looked up from germline, CDR1 is LNHDA and CDR2 is SQIVND (reference sequence). Losses at the gene ends were 5 bases for V and 0 bases for J; bases not matched to a gene: 10. CDR3 length: 18 residues. CDR3 sequence reads: CASSPNWGQGAMNTEAFF. CDR3 coding DNA: TGTGCCAGTAGTCCCAACTGGGGACAGGGGGCCATGAACACTGAAGCTTTCTTT.